This note documents a single TCR beta chain sequence. Its antigen is unidentified. These data originate in a study of shared clonotypes between healthy human individuals. On the study more broadly: Per donor, CD8 memory used one plate, CD8 naive used two, CD4 memory used three and CD4 naive used three.

In the original analysis: Junction-only sequences without quality scores were provided by ImmunoSEQ, so filtering was different. Sequencing was performed with immunoSEQ multiplex PCR; in TCRdb, only in-frame clones are kept and a portion is missing. The DNA was the basis for D and trimming; V, J and clone size are from that table. The table has 1.4 million to 1.5 million clones, around 97% seen once. Overall study findings and caveats: Clonotype sharing across several donors was observed for 4% to 6.5% of naive CD4 clonotypes.

J gave up 5 bases and V 5 bases, and 7 bases lay outside the gene matches. The CDR3 runs 14 residues. CDR1 and CDR2 (germline): SGHAT, FQNNGV. The material sequenced was naive CD4+ T cells sorted from blood. Indicated subset: CD45RA+ positively selected. The chain has TRBV11-2 and TRBJ2-5; 8 bases align to TRBD2. The TCR originated in a man aged 25-40 years in good health. This chain's CDR3 is CASSPTGGVETQYF. As DNA, the CDR3 is TGTGCCAGCAGCCCAACCGGGGGGGTGGAGACCCAGTACTTC.